This T cell receptor (beta chain) stems from a study of T cells after yellow fever vaccination. Findings and caveats of the study: Detected again after the booster were most primary-vaccination clones, at almost 97% CD4 and roughly 88% CD8.

Germline V gene data show CDR1 as SGHAT and CDR2 as FQNNGV. CDR3 size: 15 residues. Trimming left V 2 bases short and J 4 bases short, with 12 bases between. MiXCR, run by TCRdb on the 5' RACE reads, gives a single entry per CDR3 protein. The table lists 300,000 to 400,000 distinct CDR3 sequences, around 10% of them singletons. A few counts support this clonotype. Its antigen is currently unknown. The rearrangement uses TRBV11-2 and TRBJ2-1; D perhaps matches TRBD2 (7 bases). This specimen consisted of CD4+ T cells sorted from PBMCs, obtained 45 days after the yellow fever booster vaccination. This TCR derives from a man younger than 35 who received the YFV17D yellow fever vaccine. The CDR3 region is CASSLRGARYNEQFF. CDR3 coding DNA: TGTGCCAGCAGCTTACGGGGGGCCAGGTACAATGAGCAGTTCTTC.